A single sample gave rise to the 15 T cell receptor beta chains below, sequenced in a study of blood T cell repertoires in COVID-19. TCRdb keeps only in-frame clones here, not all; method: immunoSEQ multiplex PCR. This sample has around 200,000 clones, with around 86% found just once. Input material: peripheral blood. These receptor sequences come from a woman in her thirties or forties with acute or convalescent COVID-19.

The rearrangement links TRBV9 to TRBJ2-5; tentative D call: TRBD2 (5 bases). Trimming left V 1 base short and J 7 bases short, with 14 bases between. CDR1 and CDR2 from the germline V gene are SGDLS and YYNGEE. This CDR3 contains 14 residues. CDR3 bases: TGTGCCAGCAGCGTATCCCCTAGGGCGGGGACCCAGTACTTC. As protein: CASSVSPRAGTQYF.

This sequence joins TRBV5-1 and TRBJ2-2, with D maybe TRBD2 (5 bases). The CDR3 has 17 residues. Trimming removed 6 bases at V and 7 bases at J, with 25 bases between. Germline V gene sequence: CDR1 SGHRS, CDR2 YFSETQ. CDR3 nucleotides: TGCGCCAGCACCGGGTCCCCGGACTGGCCTCCGGGCGGGGAGCTGTTTTTT. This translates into CASTGSPDWPPGGELFF.

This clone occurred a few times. DNA of the CDR3: TGTGCCAGTAGTATCGGGCGGGGCCAAGAGACCCAGTACTTC. This translates into CASSIGRGQETQYF. The gene calls are TRBV19 and TRBJ2-5; perhaps TRBD2 as D (6 bases). Germline CDR1 LNHDA, CDR2 SQIVND (reference sequence). The CDR3 is made up of 14 amino acids. V shed 3 bases and J shed 1 base, with 9 bases lying between them. Looking up the rest from reference TRBV19 and TRBJ2-5 gives the full variable domain: DGGITQSPKYLFRKEGQNVTLSCEQNLNHDAMYWYRQDPGQGLRLIYYSQIVNDFQKGDIAEGYSVSREKKESFPLTVTSAQKNPTAFYLCASSIGRGQETQYFGPGTRLLVL.

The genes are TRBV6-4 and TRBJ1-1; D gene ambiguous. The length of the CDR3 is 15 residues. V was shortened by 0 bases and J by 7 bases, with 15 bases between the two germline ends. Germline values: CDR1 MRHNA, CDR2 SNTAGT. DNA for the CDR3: TGTGCCAGCAGTGACTCGATTCGTATGGCGGGTGAAGCTTTCTTT. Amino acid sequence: CASSDSIRMAGEAFF.

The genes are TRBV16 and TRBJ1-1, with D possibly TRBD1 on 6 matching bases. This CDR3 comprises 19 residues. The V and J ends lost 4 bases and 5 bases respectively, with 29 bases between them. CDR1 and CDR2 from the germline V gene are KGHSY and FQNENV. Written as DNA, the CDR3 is TGTGCCAGCAGCCGCCCCCCCTTCTCCTCGGGACACCTAAGGACTGAAGCTTTCTTT. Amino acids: CASSRPPFSSGHLRTEAFF.

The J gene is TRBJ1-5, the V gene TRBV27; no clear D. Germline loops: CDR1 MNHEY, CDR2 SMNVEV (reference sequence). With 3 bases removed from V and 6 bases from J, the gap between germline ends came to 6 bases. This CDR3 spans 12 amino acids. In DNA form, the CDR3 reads TGTGCCAGCAGTTTTTCCGGTCAGCCCCAGCATTTT. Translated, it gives CASSFSGQPQHF.

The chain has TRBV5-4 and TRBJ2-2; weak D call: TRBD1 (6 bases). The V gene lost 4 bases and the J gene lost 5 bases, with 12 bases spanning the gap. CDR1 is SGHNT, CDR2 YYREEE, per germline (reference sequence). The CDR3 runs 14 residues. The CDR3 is CASSNLQGTGELFF. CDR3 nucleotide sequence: TGTGCCAGCAGCAACCTACAGGGTACCGGGGAGCTGTTTTTT.

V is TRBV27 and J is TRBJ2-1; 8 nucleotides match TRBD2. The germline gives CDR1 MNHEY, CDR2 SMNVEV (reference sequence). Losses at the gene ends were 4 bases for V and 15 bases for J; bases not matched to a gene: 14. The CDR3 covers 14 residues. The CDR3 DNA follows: TGTGCCAGCAGTTCGGGACTAGGCCACCCCTGGTGGTTCTTC. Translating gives CASSSGLGHPWWFF.

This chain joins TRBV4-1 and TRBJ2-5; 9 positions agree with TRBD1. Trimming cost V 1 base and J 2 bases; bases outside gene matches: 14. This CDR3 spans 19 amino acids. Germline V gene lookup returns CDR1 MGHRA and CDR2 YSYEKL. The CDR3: CASSQVPLTGTGKQETQYF. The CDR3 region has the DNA TGCGCCAGCAGCCAAGTTCCACTAACCGGGACAGGGAAACAAGAGACCCAGTACTTC.

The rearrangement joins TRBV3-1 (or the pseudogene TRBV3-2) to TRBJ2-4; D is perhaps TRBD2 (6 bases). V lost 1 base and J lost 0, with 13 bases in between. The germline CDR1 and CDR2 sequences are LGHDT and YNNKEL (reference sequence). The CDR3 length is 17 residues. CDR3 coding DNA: TGTGCCAGCAGCCAAGTTCACGGGGACTTAGCCAAAAACATTCAGTACTTC. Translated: CASSQVHGDLAKNIQYF.

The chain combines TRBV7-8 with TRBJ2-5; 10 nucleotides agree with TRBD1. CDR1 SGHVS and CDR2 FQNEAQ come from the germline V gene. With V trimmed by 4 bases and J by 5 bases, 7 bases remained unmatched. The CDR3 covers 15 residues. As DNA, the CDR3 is TGTGCCAGCAGCTACACGACAGGGGGCGGGGAGACCCAGTACTTC. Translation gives CASSYTTGGGETQYF.

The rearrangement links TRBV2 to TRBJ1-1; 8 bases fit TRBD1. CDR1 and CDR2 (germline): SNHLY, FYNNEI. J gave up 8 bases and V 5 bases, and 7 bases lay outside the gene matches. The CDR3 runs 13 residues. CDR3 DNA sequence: TGTGCCAGCAGTTCCGGACAGGGACCCGAAGCTTTCTTT. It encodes CASSSGQGPEAFF.

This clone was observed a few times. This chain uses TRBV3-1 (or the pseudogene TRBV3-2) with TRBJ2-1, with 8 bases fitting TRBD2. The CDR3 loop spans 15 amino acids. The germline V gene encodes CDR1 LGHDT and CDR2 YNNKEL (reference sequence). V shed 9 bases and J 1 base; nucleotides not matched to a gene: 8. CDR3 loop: CASELAATSYNEQFF. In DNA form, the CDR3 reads TGTGCCAGTGAACTAGCGGCGACTTCCTACAATGAGCAGTTCTTC.

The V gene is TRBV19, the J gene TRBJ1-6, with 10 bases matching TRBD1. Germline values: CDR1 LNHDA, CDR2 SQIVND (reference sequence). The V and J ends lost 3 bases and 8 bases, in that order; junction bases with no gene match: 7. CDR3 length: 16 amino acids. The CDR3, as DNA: TGTGCCAGTAGTATCCTTCCCGGGACAGGGGATTCACCCCTCCACTTT. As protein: CASSILPGTGDSPLHF.

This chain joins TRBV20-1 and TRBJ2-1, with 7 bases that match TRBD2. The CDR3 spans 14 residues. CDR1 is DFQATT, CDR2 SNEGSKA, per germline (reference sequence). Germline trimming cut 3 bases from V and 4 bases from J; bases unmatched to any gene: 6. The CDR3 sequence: CSASIQRGYNEQFF. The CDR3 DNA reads TGCAGTGCTAGTATCCAGCGGGGTTACAATGAGCAGTTCTTC.